A selection of T cell receptor beta chains follows, all from one sample in a study of response to subunit inactivated influenza vaccine. One entry per CDR3 protein results from TCRdb running MiXCR on the RT-PCR reads. This sample carries approximately 500,000 distinct CDR3 sequences, roughly 13% of them seen once, and the ten largest clones take over 10%. The starting material was PBMCs from blood, obtained 40 to 50 days after vaccination. These receptors were taken from a man aged 50-59 years who received an inactivated influenza vaccine. CDR3s include the opening cysteine and the closing phenylalanine or tryptophan. Each record gives: D gene, J gene, V gene, clone size, CDR3 protein, CDR3 DNA. A D gene is named only where the DNA matches it firmly. A clone size is listed for some rows: how often the clone was seen (once, few, many), or a class if it is expanded.

. TRBJ1-2 TRBV5-5 many CASSLEATRGYTF TGTGCCAGCAGCTTGGAGGCGACGAGAGGCTACACCTTC
TRBD1 TRBJ2-3 TRBV4-3 many CASSQDSGQGITQYF TGCGCCAGCAGCCAAGATTCCGGACAGGGTATAACGCAGTATTTT
. TRBJ2-2 TRBV11-1 few CASSQVYQDRHHANTGELFF TGTGCCAGCAGCCAAGTCTACCAAGACAGACATCACGCGAACACCGGGGAGCTGTTTTTT
TRBD1 TRBJ2-1 TRBV20-1 many CSARDRQGVNEQFF TGCAGTGCTAGAGATAGACAGGGGGTCAATGAGCAGTTCTTC
. TRBJ1-1 TRBV7-2 few CASSFQTGANTEAFF TGTGCCAGCAGCTTTCAGACAGGAGCGAACACTGAAGCTTTCTTT
TRBD2 TRBJ2-7 TRBV6-1 few CASSEIAGNYEQYF TGTGCCAGCAGTGAAATAGCGGGGAATTACGAGCAGTACTTC
TRBD1 TRBJ2-5 TRBV6-2/TRBV6-3 few CASCPGQQLETQYF TGTGCCAGCTGCCCGGGACAGCAACTAGAGACCCAGTACTTC
. TRBJ2-1 TRBV6-5 few CASSHPQGNEQFF TGTGCCAGCAGTCACCCACAGGGCAATGAGCAGTTCTTC
TRBD1 TRBJ2-5 TRBV5-1 . CASSPSDRASQYF TGCGCCAGCAGCCCCTCGGACAGGGCGTCCCAGTACTTC
. TRBJ2-3 TRBV5-1 . CASSLVTVDTQYF TGCGCCAGCAGCTTGGTGACAGTGGATACGCAGTATTTT
. TRBJ1-1 TRBV29-1 . CSVRQAMNTEAFF TGCAGCGTCCGACAGGCTATGAACACTGAAGCTTTCTTT
TRBD2 TRBJ2-1 TRBV6-1 . CASTYGRGGINEQFF TGTGCCAGCACGTATGGGCGGGGGGGTATCAATGAGCAGTTCTTC
TRBD1 TRBJ1-1 TRBV5-1 few CASRQGPFMNTEAFF TGCGCCAGCAGACAGGGGCCCTTCATGAACACTGAAGCTTTCTTT
. TRBJ1-1 TRBV19 few CASSIPPSNTEAFF TGTGCCAGTAGTATCCCACCTTCGAACACTGAAGCTTTCTTT
. TRBJ2-5 TRBV7-6 . CASSSWSRVETQYF TGTGCCAGCAGCTCCTGGAGTAGGGTGGAGACCCAGTACTTC
. TRBJ2-1 TRBV9 . CASSVVGGVYEQFF TGTGCCAGCAGCGTAGTCGGGGGCGTGTATGAGCAGTTCTTC
TRBD2 TRBJ2-7 TRBV20-1 few CSARKAGSRYEQYF TGCAGTGCCAGGAAAGCGGGATCTCGCTACGAGCAGTACTTC
TRBD1 TRBJ2-3 TRBV14 few CASSQDRQLDTQYF TGTGCCAGCAGCCAGGACAGGCAGCTAGATACGCAGTATTTT
TRBD1 TRBJ1-2 TRBV5-1 . CASSQPGQGNYGYTF TGCGCCAGCAGCCAGCCGGGACAGGGGAACTATGGCTACACCTTC
. TRBJ2-7 TRBV20-1 few CSATPGSTYYEQYF TGCAGTGCCACTCCGGGGTCGACCTACTACGAGCAGTACTTC
. TRBJ1-1 TRBV7-3 few CASSQYVGRGSLNTEAFF TGTGCCAGCAGCCAATACGTAGGGAGGGGGTCCCTGAACACTGAAGCTTTCTTT
TRBD2 TRBJ2-1 TRBV12-3/TRBV12-4 many CASKPVGGFYNEQFF TGTGCCAGCAAGCCAGTGGGGGGGTTCTACAATGAGCAGTTCTTC
TRBD2 TRBJ2-1 TRBV11-2 . CASSLVYLGTSGGANEQFF TGTGCCAGCAGCTTAGTGTACCTCGGGACTAGCGGGGGGGCAAATGAGCAGTTCTTC
. TRBJ2-5 TRBV29-1 few CSVEDGFASGETQYF TGCAGCGTTGAAGATGGCTTCGCTTCGGGGGAGACCCAGTACTTC
TRBD1 TRBJ2-7 TRBV12-3/TRBV12-4 . CASSLSGQGFGGQYF TGTGCCAGCAGCCTTTCAGGACAGGGTTTTGGCGGGCAGTACTTC
TRBD1 TRBJ1-6 TRBV6-1 . CASSLSGQGVNNSPLHF TGTGCCAGCAGTCTCTCCGGACAGGGGGTAAATAATTCACCCCTCCACTTT
TRBD2 TRBJ2-1 TRBV4-1 few CASSQGGSSGPFF TGCGCCAGCAGCCAAGGCGGGTCTAGCGGCCCGTTCTTC
. TRBJ2-3 TRBV6-2/TRBV6-3 . CASRLGAREYF TGTGCCAGCAGACTAGGAGCCCGGGAGTATTTT
TRBD2 TRBJ2-4 TRBV6-5 few CASSSREGRGPLAKNIQYF TGTGCCAGCAGTTCCCGGGAGGGCCGCGGCCCCCTAGCCAAAAACATTCAGTACTTC
TRBD2 TRBJ2-1 TRBV4-1 . CASSHSTSGGLNEQFF TGCGCCAGCAGCCATTCGACTAGCGGGGGTTTGAATGAGCAGTTCTTC
TRBD1 TRBJ2-7 TRBV11-2 few CASSYDRGFYEQYF TGTGCCAGCAGCTACGACAGGGGGTTCTACGAGCAGTACTTC
. TRBJ1-6 TRBV12-3/TRBV12-4 . CAARWGENSPLHF TGTGCCGCACGATGGGGGGAGAATTCACCCCTCCACTTT
. TRBJ2-7 TRBV12-3/TRBV12-4 few CASSFIGTGPYEQYF TGTGCCAGCAGTTTTATCGGGACGGGACCCTACGAGCAGTACTTC
TRBD2 TRBJ2-1 TRBV3-1 . CASSPTSGSSHDEQFF TGTGCCAGCAGCCCCACTAGCGGATCATCTCACGATGAGCAGTTCTTC
TRBD2 TRBJ2-3 TRBV15 few CATSRTSGAGDTQYF TGTGCCACCAGCAGAACTAGCGGGGCGGGAGATACGCAGTATTTT
. TRBJ2-1 TRBV5-1 few CASSPLGPVNNEQFF TGCGCCAGCAGCCCACTGGGCCCGGTGAACAATGAGCAGTTCTTC
. TRBJ2-1 TRBV7-9 . CASSPRRDSYKEQFF TGTGCCAGCAGCCCCAGGCGGGATTCCTACAAAGAGCAGTTCTTC
. TRBJ2-1 TRBV6-5 . CAGSYSRPGASRWGQFF TGTGCCGGCAGTTACTCGCGTCCGGGCGCCTCCCGATGGGGGCAGTTCTTC
. TRBJ1-5 TRBV20-1 . CSARAVRGAWRGNQPQHF TGCAGTGCTAGAGCGGTCAGAGGAGCGTGGAGGGGCAATCAGCCCCAGCATTTT
. TRBJ2-3 TRBV20-1 few CSARLGGSAGTDTQYF TGCAGTGCTAGGTTGGGGGGTAGCGCGGGCACAGATACGCAGTATTTT
. TRBJ2-6 TRBV24-1 . CATSDSGGANVLTF TGTGCCACCAGTGATTCGGGTGGGGCCAACGTCCTGACTTTC
. TRBJ1-5 TRBV4-1 few CASSQLSGGRRLQPQHF TGCGCCAGCAGCCAACTATCGGGGGGGCGTAGATTACAGCCCCAGCATTTT
. TRBJ1-2 TRBV4-3 many CASSQDWGTNYGYTF TGCGCCAGCAGCCAAGATTGGGGCACCAACTATGGCTACACCTTC
TRBD2 TRBJ2-1 TRBV20-1 . CSARTGLAGSDEQFF TGCAGTGCTAGAACCGGACTAGCGGGATCGGATGAGCAGTTCTTC
. TRBJ1-2 TRBV28 . CASSLPGDADGYTF TGTGCCAGCAGTTTACCCGGGGACGCCGACGGCTACACCTTC
TRBD1 TRBJ1-2 TRBV18 few CASSPFGQGSNYGYTF TGTGCCAGCTCACCTTTTGGACAGGGCTCTAACTATGGCTACACCTTC
TRBD1 TRBJ1-1 TRBV11-2 few CASSNRQGGNTEAFF TGTGCCAGCAGCAATAGACAGGGCGGGAACACTGAAGCTTTCTTT
. TRBJ2-7 TRBV5-6 . CASSQPGPREQYF TGTGCCAGCAGCCAGCCGGGACCCCGCGAGCAGTACTTC
TRBD2 TRBJ2-2 TRBV20-1 once CSARRPGTRGAGELFF TGCAGTGCTAGAAGGCCCGGGACTAGGGGCGCCGGGGAGCTGTTTTTT
TRBD2 TRBJ2-1 TRBV6-1 . CASNRGGAYNEQFF TGTGCCAGCAACCGCGGGGGGGCCTACAATGAGCAGTTCTTC
TRBD2 TRBJ2-1 TRBV7-2 . CASSLGASGRYNEQFF TGTGCCAGCAGCTTAGGAGCTAGCGGGAGGTACAATGAGCAGTTCTTC
. TRBJ2-5 TRBV2 . CASSENPQGQYF TGTGCCAGCAGTGAAAACCCCCAGGGCCAGTACTTC
TRBD1 TRBJ2-7 TRBV9 . CASSAGTGAFEQYF TGTGCCAGCAGCGCCGGGACAGGGGCTTTCGAGCAGTACTTC
TRBD2 TRBJ2-1 TRBV6-1 . CASREGTSGTVGEQFF TGTGCCAGCAGGGAGGGGACTAGCGGGACAGTCGGAGAGCAGTTCTTC
. TRBJ1-1 TRBV29-1 many CSSRLQGRETEAFF TGCAGCTCCCGCCTACAGGGTCGGGAGACTGAAGCTTTCTTT
. TRBJ2-5 TRBV7-9 many CASRRTDQETQYF TGTGCCAGCAGGCGGACAGACCAAGAGACCCAGTACTTC
TRBD2 TRBJ2-3 TRBV2 once CASSAGTSGRFSTDTQYF TGTGCCAGCAGTGCCGGGACTAGCGGGAGGTTTAGCACAGATACGCAGTATTTT
TRBD1 TRBJ2-5 TRBV7-8 few CASSMQQGYQETQYF TGTGCCAGCAGCATGCAACAGGGGTACCAAGAGACCCAGTACTTC
TRBD1 TRBJ1-1 TRBV12-3/TRBV12-4 many CASSTRTGPAFF TGTGCCAGCAGTACTCGGACAGGGCCGGCTTTCTTT
. TRBJ1-3 TRBV20-1 few CSARVGPLGAGNTIYF TGCAGTGCTAGAGTAGGGCCCCTTGGGGCTGGAAACACCATATATTTT